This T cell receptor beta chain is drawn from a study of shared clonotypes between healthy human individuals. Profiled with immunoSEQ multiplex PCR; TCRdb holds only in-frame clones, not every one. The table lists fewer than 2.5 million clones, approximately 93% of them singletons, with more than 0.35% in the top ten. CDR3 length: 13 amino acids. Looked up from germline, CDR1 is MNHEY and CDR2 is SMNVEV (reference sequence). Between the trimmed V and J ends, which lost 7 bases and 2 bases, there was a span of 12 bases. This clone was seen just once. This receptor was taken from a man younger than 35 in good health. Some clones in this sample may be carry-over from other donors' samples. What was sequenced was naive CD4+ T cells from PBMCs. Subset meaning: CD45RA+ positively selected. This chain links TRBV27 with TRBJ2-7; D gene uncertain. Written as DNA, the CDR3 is TGTGCCAGCACGAATCAGGCCCCCTACGAGCAGTACTTC. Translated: CASTNQAPYEQYF.